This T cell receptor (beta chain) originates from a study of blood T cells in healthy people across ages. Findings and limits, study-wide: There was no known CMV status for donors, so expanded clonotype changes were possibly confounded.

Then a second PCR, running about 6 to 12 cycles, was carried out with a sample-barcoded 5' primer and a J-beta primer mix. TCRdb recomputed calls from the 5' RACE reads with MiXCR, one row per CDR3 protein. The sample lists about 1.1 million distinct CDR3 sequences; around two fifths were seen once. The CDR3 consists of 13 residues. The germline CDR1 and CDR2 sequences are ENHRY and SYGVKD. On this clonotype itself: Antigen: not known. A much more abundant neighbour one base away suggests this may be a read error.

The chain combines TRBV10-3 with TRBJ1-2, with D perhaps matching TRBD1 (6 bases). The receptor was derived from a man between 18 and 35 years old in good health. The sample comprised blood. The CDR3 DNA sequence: TGTGCCATCAGTGAGCAGGGGAACTATGACTACACCTTC. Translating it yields CAISEQGNYDYTF.